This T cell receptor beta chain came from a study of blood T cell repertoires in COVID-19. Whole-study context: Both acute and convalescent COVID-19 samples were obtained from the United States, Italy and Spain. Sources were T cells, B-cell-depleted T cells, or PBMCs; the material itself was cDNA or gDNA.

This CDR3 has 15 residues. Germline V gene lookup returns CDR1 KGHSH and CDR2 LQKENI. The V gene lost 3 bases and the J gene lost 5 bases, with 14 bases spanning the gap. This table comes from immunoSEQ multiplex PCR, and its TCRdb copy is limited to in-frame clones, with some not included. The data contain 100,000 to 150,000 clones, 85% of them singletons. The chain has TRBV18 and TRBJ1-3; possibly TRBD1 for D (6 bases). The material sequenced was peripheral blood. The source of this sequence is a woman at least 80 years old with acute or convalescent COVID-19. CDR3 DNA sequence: TGTGCCAGCTCACCCGACAGGTCGGGAAGAAACACCATATATTTT. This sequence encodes CASSPDRSGRNTIYF.